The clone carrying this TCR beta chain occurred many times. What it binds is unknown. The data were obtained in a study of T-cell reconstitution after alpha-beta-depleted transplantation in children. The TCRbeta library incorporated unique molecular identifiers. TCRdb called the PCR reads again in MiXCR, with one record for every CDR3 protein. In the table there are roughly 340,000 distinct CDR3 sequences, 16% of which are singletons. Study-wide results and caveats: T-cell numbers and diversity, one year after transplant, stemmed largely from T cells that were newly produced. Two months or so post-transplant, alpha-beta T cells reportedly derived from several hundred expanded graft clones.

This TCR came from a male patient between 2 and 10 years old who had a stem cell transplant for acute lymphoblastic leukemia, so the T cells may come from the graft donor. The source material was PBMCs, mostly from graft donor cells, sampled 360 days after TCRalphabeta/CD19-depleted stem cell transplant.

CDR3 in amino acids: CASSWGTSSVEQYF. DNA of the CDR3: TGTGCCAGCAGTTGGGGGACTAGTTCGGTTGAGCAGTACTTC. The V gene is TRBV6-2 or TRBV6-3, the J gene TRBJ2-7; 8 nucleotides align to TRBD2. The V gene's germline CDR1 is MNHEY and CDR2 SVGEGT. V trimming: 4 bases; J trimming: 7 bases; junction bases outside the gene matches: 9. This CDR3 is 14 amino acids long.